Below are 24 T cell receptor beta chains sequenced from a single sample in a study of T cell repertoires in cytomegalovirus infection. TCRdb redid the calling of the reads with MiXCR, one entry per CDR3 protein. The sample lists about a million distinct CDR3 sequences; around 30% were seen once. These receptors have no known antigen. This specimen was cultured CD8+ T cells from PBMCs, taken from culture after CMV antigen stimulation. These TCRs come from a human donor in good health (CMV status not recorded). Some clones in this sample may be carry-over from other donors' samples.

The chain combines TRBV7-2 with TRBJ2-7, with D perhaps TRBD1 or TRBD2 (5 bases each). The CDR3 spans 14 residues. V was trimmed by 8 bases and J by 5 bases, leaving 19 bases between them. In germline, CDR1 is SGHTA, CDR2 FQGNSA. The CDR3 spells CASPSRGRGHEQYV. In nucleotides, the CDR3 is TGTGCCAGCCCCAGTAGGGGTCGAGGGCACGAGCAGTACGTC.

This clonotype showed up just a few times. This sequence joins TRBV7-9 and TRBJ2-7, with a weak D call TRBD2 (5 bases). The CDR3 covers 14 residues. Trimming shortened V by 1 base and J by 3 bases, and 10 bases separated the two germline ends. CDR1 and CDR2 from the germline V gene are SEHNR and FQNEAQ (reference sequence). The CDR3 DNA is TGTGCCAGCAGCTTAGGGTTACGGGACTACGAGCAGTACTTC. Protein: CASSLGLRDYEQYF.

This clonotype was detected only a few times. The chain links TRBV7-9 to TRBJ2-7; D not resolved. The germline V gene encodes CDR1 SEHNR and CDR2 FQNEAQ (reference sequence). Between the trimmed V and J ends, which lost 6 bases and 5 bases, there was a span of 8 bases. The CDR3 has 11 residues. DNA of the CDR3: TGTGCCAGCAGGGGTATGGACGAGCAGTACTTC. This sequence encodes CASRGMDEQYF.

This rearrangement joins TRBV2 to TRBJ1-4; 8 nucleotides match TRBD1. The length of the CDR3 is 14 residues. Germline V CDR1 and CDR2: SNHLY, FYNNEI. With V trimmed by 6 bases and J by 7 bases, 7 bases remained unmatched. The CDR3 DNA reads TGTGCCAGCAGGTTAGACAGGGGAGGTGAAAAACTGTTTTTT. The encoded protein is CASRLDRGGEKLFF. The whole variable domain, remainder taken from reference TRBV2 and TRBJ1-4, is EPEVTQTPSHQVTQMGQEVILRCVPISNHLYFYWYRQILGQKVEFLVSFYNNEISEKSEIFDDQFSVERPDGSNFTLKIRSTKLEDSAMYFCASRLDRGGEKLFFGSGTQLSVL.

The rearrangement uses TRBV29-1 and TRBJ2-7; 10 bases are a match to TRBD2. V was clipped by 4 bases and J by 2 bases; unmatched bases: 5. CDR1 and CDR2 from the germline V gene are SQVTM and ANQGSEA. The CDR3 sequence is 14 residues long. Here the CDR3 reads CSVVSSGGTYEQYF. The CDR3 DNA reads as TGCAGCGTTGTTTCTAGCGGGGGTACCTACGAGCAGTACTTC.

The chain uses TRBV13 and TRBJ1-2, with 7 bases that match TRBD1. Germline CDR1 is PRHDT and CDR2 is FYEKMQ (reference sequence). After removal of 5 bases from V and 6 bases from J, the junction contained 3 bases not matched to a gene. The CDR3 contains 12 residues. CDR3 in amino acids: CASSGDSDGYTF. The DNA for the CDR3 is TGTGCCAGCAGCGGGGACAGCGATGGCTACACCTTC. The entire variable domain, with the rest obtained from reference TRBV13 and TRBJ1-2, is as follows: AAGVIQSPRHLIKEKRETATLKCYPIPRHDTVYWYQQGPGQDPQFLISFYEKMQSDKGSIPDRFSAQQFSDYHSELNMSSLELGDSALYFCASSGDSDGYTFGSGTRLTVV.

The chain employs TRBV7-9 and TRBJ1-2, with a tentative D call TRBD1 (5 bases). Trimming took off 5 bases at V and 7 bases at J, with 17 bases between the two ends. CDR3 length equals 14 residues. CDR1 is SEHNR, CDR2 FQNEAQ, per germline (reference sequence). The CDR3 loop reads CASSPPTESGGYTF. CDR3 coding DNA: TGTGCCAGCAGCCCCCCGACAGAATCTGGTGGCTACACCTTC.

This clonotype has just a few counts. The gene calls are TRBV7-6 and TRBJ1-2, with 10 bases fitting TRBD1. The CDR3 length is 16 residues. From germline, CDR1 is SGHVS and CDR2 FNYEAQ. J lost 2 bases, V lost 7 bases, and 10 bases had no gene match. Here the CDR3 reads CASTGGRQGANYGYTF. In DNA, the CDR3 is TGTGCCAGCACCGGGGGCAGACAGGGGGCAAACTATGGCTACACCTTC.

In its sample, this clonotype was seen a few times. V and J are TRBV11-1 and TRBJ1-1; D is uncertain. Trimming removed 3 bases at V and 3 bases at J, with 20 bases between. Germline values: CDR1 SGHAT, CDR2 FQDESV (reference sequence). The CDR3 totals 17 residues. The CDR3 coding sequence is TGTGCCAGCAGCTTCCTTTCCAACCACCCGGAGGACACTGAAGCTTTCTTT. This sequence encodes CASSFLSNHPEDTEAFF. Together with reference TRBV11-1 and TRBJ1-1, the CDR3 gives the full variable domain: EAEVAQSPRYKITEKSQAVAFWCDPISGHATLYWYRQILGQGPELLVQFQDESVVDDSQLPKDRFSAERLKGVDSTLKIQPAELGDSAMYLCASSFLSNHPEDTEAFFGQGTRLTVV.

This chain connects TRBV7-9 to TRBJ2-7; 10 positions agree with TRBD1. Losses at the gene ends were 3 bases for V and 0 bases for J; bases not matched to a gene: 2. This CDR3 region has 15 residues. From germline, CDR1 is SEHNR and CDR2 FQNEAQ (reference sequence). This CDR3 is CASSFWDRGSYEQYV. CDR3 nucleotides: TGTGCCAGCAGCTTTTGGGACAGGGGCTCCTACGAGCAGTACGTC.

J is TRBJ2-1 and V is TRBV15, with 8 positions matching TRBD2. The CDR3 covers 16 residues. V lost 3 bases, J lost 3 bases, and 7 bases stayed unmatched. The germline gives CDR1 LNHNV, CDR2 YYDKDF (reference sequence). CDR3 residues: CATSSPERGLYNEQFF. For the CDR3, the DNA is TGTGCCACCAGCAGCCCAGAGCGGGGGCTCTACAATGAGCAGTTCTTC.

This clonotype was seen a handful of times. The chain carries TRBV27 and TRBJ2-2; D is unresolved. This CDR3 spans 14 amino acids. V gave up 5 bases and J gave up 10 bases, with 17 bases separating them. Germline V gives CDR1 MNHEY, CDR2 SMNVEV (reference sequence). CDR3 residues: CASSLSRVGPELFF. As DNA, the CDR3 is TGTGCCAGCAGTCTCTCTCGGGTGGGCCCGGAGCTGTTTTTT.

This clonotype has a count of ten or more. The rearrangement links TRBV6-1 to TRBJ1-3, with D unresolved. From germline, CDR1 is MNHNS and CDR2 SASEGT. The CDR3 extends over 14 amino acids. V shed 6 bases and J shed 0 bases, with 9 bases lying between them. CDR3 sequence (DNA): TGTGCCAGCAGCTCCGACAACTCTGGAAACACCATATATTTT. Protein: CASSSDNSGNTIYF.

Remarks on this clonotype: A read error may account for a junction end that differs from germline. The rearrangement joins TRBV5-3 to TRBJ2-7; D remains unclear. TRBV5-3 is labeled an ORF, and its function is uncertain. The length of the CDR3 is 14 residues. CDR3: CASSLAGQLNEQYF. Here the CDR3 DNA reads TGTGCCAGCAGCTTGGCCGGCCAGTTAAACGAGCAGTACTTC.

About this clonotype itself: A junction boundary mismatches the germline segment, possibly from a read error. The J gene is TRBJ1-6, the V gene TRBV12-3 or TRBV12-4; 7 bases match TRBD1. The CDR3 length is 14 residues. In DNA, the CDR3 is TGTGCCGGCAGCTACACAGGGGTTTCTTCACCCCTCCACTTT. Encoded protein: CAGSYTGVSSPLHF.

The rearrangement links TRBV27 to TRBJ1-1, with TRBD1 as a possible D gene (6 bases). Germline V lookup: CDR1 MNHEY, CDR2 SMNVEV (reference sequence). Trimming pared 5 bases from V and 6 bases from J, leaving 13 bases between. The CDR3 consists of 13 residues. DNA for the CDR3: TGTGCCAGCAGTCCCGGGGGGCGGGCTGAAGCTTTCTTT. Translation: CASSPGGRAEAFF.

This clonotype has just a few counts. The chain carries TRBV7-9 and TRBJ2-1, with D possibly matching TRBD2 (6 bases). V lost 4 bases to trimming and J lost 5 bases, with 12 bases between them. Germline V gives CDR1 SEHNR, CDR2 FQNEAQ (reference sequence). The CDR3 consists of 14 residues. For the CDR3, the DNA is TGTGCCAGCAGCTCCTGGGACTCTGACAATGAGCAGTTCTTC. Residues: CASSSWDSDNEQFF.

The rearrangement uses TRBV7-9 and TRBJ1-2, with D possibly TRBD1 on 5 matching bases. Between the trimmed V and J ends, which lost 1 base and 4 bases, there was a span of 22 bases. The CDR3 loop spans 18 amino acids. From germline, CDR1 is SEHNR and CDR2 FQNEAQ (reference sequence). The CDR3 coding sequence is TGTGCCAGCAGCTTAGAGCCGGGGCAGGGCGGAGTGGGCTATGGCTACACCTTC. It is translated as CASSLEPGQGGVGYGYTF.

This clonotype was seen a single time. A much larger clone differs by one base, so this may be a read error. CDR3 protein: CASSLVGAPDREVQYF. Here the CDR3 DNA reads TGTGCCAGCAGCTTAGTAGGGGCCCCGGACAGGGAGGTCCAGTACTTC. This rearrangement joins TRBV7-2 to TRBJ2-5; 8 positions agree with TRBD1. With 1 base clipped from V and 10 bases from J, the junction kept 14 bases outside the gene matches. The CDR3 runs 16 residues. Germline V gene lookup returns CDR1 SGHTA and CDR2 FQGNSA.

The J gene is TRBJ2-1, the V gene TRBV11-2; D call uncertain. Trimming shortened V by 5 bases and J by 9 bases, and 11 bases separated the two germline ends. In germline, CDR1 is SGHAT, CDR2 FQNNGV. The CDR3 covers 12 residues. The CDR3 sequence is CASSPDSGEQFF. CDR3 coding DNA: TGTGCCAGCAGCCCCGACTCGGGTGAGCAGTTCTTC.

The chain combines TRBV25-1 with TRBJ1-6, with TRBD1 matching 10 bases. J was trimmed by 6 bases and V by 5 bases; bases with no gene match: 7. The CDR3 consists of 16 residues. From germline, CDR1 is MGHDK and CDR2 SYGVNS. CDR3 coding DNA: TGTGCCAGCAGTACCCGGACAGGGGGGCCTAATTCACCCCTCCACTTT. Its protein product is CASSTRTGGPNSPLHF.

In this sample, this clonotype turned up a few times. This chain uses TRBV11-3 with TRBJ2-1; the match to TRBD1 covers 10 bases. Germline loops: CDR1 SGHNT, CDR2 YENEEA. CDR3 size: 16 residues. J lost 3 bases, V lost 4 bases, and 6 bases had no gene match. The CDR3 region has the DNA TGTGCCAGCAGCTCCCGGGACAGGGGTGACTACAATGAGCAGTTCTTC. It is translated as CASSSRDRGDYNEQFF.

This clonotype was seen only a few times. The rearrangement links TRBV7-9 to TRBJ2-5, with TRBD2 identical over 7 bases. Germline CDR1 is SEHNR and CDR2 is FQNEAQ (reference sequence). J lost 4 bases, V lost 2 bases, and 16 bases had no gene match. CDR3 size: 18 residues. The CDR3 nucleotides are TGTGCCAGCAGCTTATCCACCGGACTAGATCCTTTACCAGAGACCCAGTACTTC. As protein: CASSLSTGLDPLPETQYF.

The J gene is TRBJ1-6, the V gene TRBV7-9; D is unclear. V lost 5 bases and J lost 9, with 17 bases in between. The CDR3 runs to 15 residues. CDR1 and CDR2 (germline): SEHNR, FQNEAQ (reference sequence). As DNA, the CDR3 is TGTGCCAGCAGCGCCCAGACGGAATTGGGTTCACCCCTCCACTTT. Encoded protein: CASSAQTELGSPLHF.